Following are 10 T cell receptor beta chains from one sample sequenced in a study of blood T cell repertoires in COVID-19. Data came from immunoSEQ multiplex PCR; TCRdb stores just in-frame clones and leaves some out. This table holds about 180,000 clones, approximately 86% found once. The sample consisted of peripheral blood. Receptor source: a man between 45 and 60 years old with active or convalescent COVID-19.

V gene TRBV29-1 combines with J gene TRBJ2-5; D gene ambiguous. Trimming stripped 2 bases from V and 5 bases from J, with 6 bases between. The CDR3 is 11 amino acids. Germline V gene sequence: CDR1 SQVTM, CDR2 ANQGSEA. For the CDR3, the DNA is TGCAGCGTTGAAAGTCGGGAGACCCAGTACTTC. Translating gives CSVESRETQYF.

V gene TRBV6-5 combines with J gene TRBJ1-1; D possibly corresponds to TRBD1 (5 bases). The CDR3 covers 14 residues. V was pared by 1 base and J by 0 bases, with 6 bases between. Germline CDR1 reads MNHEY; CDR2 reads SVGAGI. CDR3 sequence (DNA): TGTGCCAGCAGTTACTTAGGGGTGAACACTGAAGCTTTCTTT. This encodes CASSYLGVNTEAFF.

The V and J genes are TRBV27 and TRBJ2-3, with D perhaps matching TRBD2 (6 bases). Germline loops: CDR1 MNHEY, CDR2 SMNVEV (reference sequence). The length of the CDR3 is 13 residues. V lost 7 bases to trimming and J lost 6 bases, with 14 bases between them. Written as DNA, the CDR3 is TGTGCCAGCACCCCGTGGGGGGTGGATACGCAGTATTTT. It specifies CASTPWGVDTQYF.

The V gene is TRBV28, the J gene TRBJ2-2; TRBD1 is a possible D gene (7 bases). Germline CDR1 is MDHEN and CDR2 is SYDVKM. The CDR3 contains 17 residues. The germline V and J ends were trimmed by 7 bases and 3 bases, with 21 bases remaining between them. The DNA of the CDR3 is TGTGCCAGCATTCAAAGTGGAGGGGGCATGGACACCGGGGAGCTGTTTTTT. This encodes CASIQSGGGMDTGELFF.

The chain links TRBV5-1 to TRBJ2-2; 8 bases match TRBD2. This CDR3 comprises 16 residues. J lost 7 bases, V lost 0 bases, and 8 bases had no gene match. The germline V gene encodes CDR1 SGHRS and CDR2 YFSETQ. Written as DNA, the CDR3 is TGCGCCAGCAGCTTGGTTACGGGAGGGCCTATCGGGGAGCTGTTTTTT. Amino acid sequence: CASSLVTGGPIGELFF.

The chain links TRBV11-3 to TRBJ2-1; 8 bases line up with TRBD2. From germline, CDR1 is SGHNT and CDR2 YENEEA. With 5 bases clipped from V and 4 bases from J, the junction kept 1 base outside the gene matches. The CDR3 is made up of 13 amino acids. The chain's CDR3 is CASSERGYNEQFF. The CDR3 coding sequence is TGTGCCAGCAGCGAGCGGGGGTACAATGAGCAGTTCTTC.

The table lists this clone with a count of one. This chain joins TRBV4-1 and TRBJ2-2; 9 bases are shared with TRBD1. Germline assignment: CDR1 MGHRA and CDR2 YSYEKL. The length of the CDR3 is 16 residues. V lost 4 bases to trimming and J lost 0 bases; unmatched junction nucleotides: 3. The CDR3 loop is CASSLGQGPNTGELFF. The CDR3 DNA reads TGCGCCAGCAGCCTTGGACAGGGGCCGAACACCGGGGAGCTGTTTTTT.

J is TRBJ2-5 and V is TRBV6-5, with 7 nucleotides matching TRBD2. There are 14 residues in the CDR3. V was clipped by 2 bases and J by 5 bases; unmatched bases: 5. Germline CDR1 reads MNHEY; CDR2 reads SVGAGI. CDR3: CASSYGAGGETQYF. In DNA form, the CDR3 reads TGTGCCAGCAGTTACGGGGCCGGGGGGGAGACCCAGTACTTC.

The chain links TRBV7-9 to TRBJ1-2, with TRBD1 matching 8 bases. V dropped 5 bases and J dropped 7; count of bases not matched to a gene: 12. This CDR3 is built from 15 residues. The germline V gene encodes CDR1 SEHNR and CDR2 FQNEAQ (reference sequence). The CDR3 sequence: CASSQPAGGFGGYTF. The CDR3 DNA reads TGTGCCAGCAGCCAACCGGCAGGGGGCTTTGGTGGCTACACCTTC.

The rearrangement links TRBV19 to TRBJ2-1; D gene ambiguous. CDR1 LNHDA and CDR2 SQIVND come from the germline V gene (reference sequence). V lost 3 bases, J lost 2 bases, and 11 bases lay in between. CDR3 length: 15 residues. The CDR3 loop reads CASSIPQRTYNEQFF. The CDR3 coding sequence is TGTGCCAGTAGTATTCCGCAGCGAACCTACAATGAGCAGTTCTTC.